A selection of T cell receptor beta chains follows, all from one sample in a study of blood T cell repertoires in COVID-19. Libraries were prepared by immunoSEQ multiplex PCR; TCRdb keeps only in-frame clonotypes and omits some of them. The sample has 250,000 or so clones; around four fifths are singletons. What was sequenced was peripheral blood. The receptors were gathered from a man aged 45-65 years with acute or convalescent COVID-19. The CDR3 runs from the conserved cysteine through the conserved F or W. Each record gives: CDR3 protein, CDR3 DNA, clone size, D gene, J gene, V gene. A D gene is named only where the DNA matches it firmly. Clone sizes are given selectively: once, few, many, or a class where the clone is expanded.

CASSHLGGRGDTQYF | TGTGCCAGCAGCCACCTTGGGGGCAGGGGAGATACGCAGTATTTT | . | . | TRBJ2-3 | TRBV11-2
CASRSPRDRPADTGELFF | TGTGCCAGCAGAAGCCCTCGGGACAGGCCGGCGGACACCGGGGAGCTGTTTTTT | few | TRBD1 | TRBJ2-2 | TRBV28
CASSPVGTMAHEQYF | TGTGCCAGTAGTCCAGTCGGGACAATGGCGCACGAGCAGTACTTC | . | . | TRBJ2-7 | TRBV19
CASSLGSKAFF | TGTGCCAGCAGTCTAGGTTCCAAAGCTTTCTTT | . | . | TRBJ1-1 | TRBV12-3/TRBV12-4
CASYRVSGNTIYF | TGTGCCAGTTACAGGGTCTCTGGAAACACCATATATTTT | . | . | TRBJ1-3 | TRBV6-5
CASRRVGGPYEQYF | TGCGCCAGTCGGAGGGTCGGAGGCCCCTACGAGCAGTACTTC | . | . | TRBJ2-7 | TRBV5-1
CASSPRRNTEAFF | TGTGCCAGCAGCCCTAGGAGGAACACTGAAGCTTTCTTT | . | . | TRBJ1-1 | TRBV7-8
CASSLGRNTIYF | TGTGCCAGCAGCTTAGGGCGAAACACCATATATTTT | . | . | TRBJ1-3 | TRBV7-9
CASRLAGDNPEQFF | TGTGCCAGCAGGTTAGCGGGGGACAATCCTGAGCAGTTCTTC | . | TRBD2 | TRBJ2-1 | TRBV2
CASSEAGPYEQYF | TGTGCCAGCAGTGAGGCAGGTCCCTACGAGCAGTACTTC | . | . | TRBJ2-7 | TRBV25-1
CASSIINRDANTGELFF | TGTGCCAGTAGTATTATAAACAGGGACGCGAACACCGGGGAGCTGTTTTTT | . | . | TRBJ2-2 | TRBV19
CATSKYRDGNQPQHF | TGTGCCACCAGTAAATACAGGGATGGCAATCAGCCCCAGCATTTT | . | . | TRBJ1-5 | TRBV15
CASSERQVLNTEAFF | TGCGCCAGCAGTGAGAGACAGGTCTTGAACACTGAAGCTTTCTTT | . | . | TRBJ1-1 | TRBV10-2
CASSLAHLSQGGTDTQYF | TGTGCCAGCAGCTTAGCGCATCTCTCACAGGGAGGCACAGATACGCAGTATTTT | . | . | TRBJ2-3 | TRBV7-9
CASSQGQTSYNEQFF | TGCGCCAGCAGCCAAGGACAGACCTCCTACAATGAGCAGTTCTTC | . | . | TRBJ2-1 | TRBV5-1
CASSRPGFRANTEAFF | TGCGCCAGCAGCCGACCGGGCTTCAGGGCGAACACTGAAGCTTTCTTT | . | . | TRBJ1-1 | TRBV4-1
CASSISRPGGDSNQPQHF | TGTGCCAGTAGTATTTCGCGGCCTGGAGGGGATAGCAATCAGCCCCAGCATTTT | few | . | TRBJ1-5 | TRBV19
CASSRDYGYEQYF | TGTGCCAGCAGCAGGGACTATGGCTACGAGCAGTACTTC | . | TRBD2 | TRBJ2-7 | TRBV5-4
CASGGYEQYF | TGTGCCAGCGGCGGGTACGAGCAGTACTTC | . | . | TRBJ2-7 | TRBV2
CASAVAWSNEQFF | TGTGCCAGCGCGGTAGCGTGGTCCAATGAGCAGTTCTTC | . | . | TRBJ2-1 | TRBV7-9
CASSLTGSYGYTF | TGTGCCAGCAGTCTGACAGGGAGCTATGGCTACACCTTC | . | TRBD1 | TRBJ1-2 | TRBV12-3/TRBV12-4
CATSKAGQRPGELFF | TGTGCCACCAGTAAGGCGGGCCAAAGACCCGGGGAGCTGTTTTTT | . | . | TRBJ2-2 | TRBV24-1
CASGSSAGGNLSPGELFF | TGTGCTAGTGGCTCCTCTGCGGGGGGTAACCTTAGCCCCGGGGAGCTGTTTTTT | few | TRBD2 | TRBJ2-2 | TRBV12-5
CASSGGGTGQPQHF | TGTGCCAGCAGCGGGGGCGGGACAGGGCAGCCCCAGCATTTT | few | TRBD1 | TRBJ1-5 | TRBV11-3
CAISPGLASRETQYF | TGTGCCATCAGCCCTGGACTAGCCTCGAGGGAGACCCAGTACTTC | . | TRBD2 | TRBJ2-5 | TRBV10-3
CASRPPGTNRAKNIQYF | TGTGCCAGCAGACCCCCCGGGACAAACAGAGCCAAAAACATTCAGTACTTC | . | . | TRBJ2-4 | TRBV2
CASGLDRYNTEAFF | TGTGCTAGTGGCCTGGACAGGTACAACACTGAAGCTTTCTTT | . | TRBD1 | TRBJ1-1 | TRBV12-5
CASRDREHEQYF | TGTGCCAGCAGGGACAGGGAGCACGAGCAGTACTTC | . | TRBD1 | TRBJ2-7 | TRBV6-5
CAWRTAAGTEAFF | TGTGCCTGGAGGACCGCCGCGGGAACTGAAGCTTTCTTT | . | . | TRBJ1-1 | TRBV30
CASSFTGGAGSYEQYF | TGTGCCAGCAGCTTCACAGGGGGCGCCGGGTCCTACGAGCAGTACTTC | . | TRBD1 | TRBJ2-7 | TRBV7-3
CASSPSLATNEKLFF | TGTGCCAGCTCACCAAGCCTTGCAACTAATGAAAAACTGTTTTTT | . | . | TRBJ1-4 | TRBV18
CAIAGGDTGELFF | TGTGCGATAGCGGGAGGGGACACCGGGGAGCTGTTTTTT | . | TRBD2 | TRBJ2-2 | TRBV2
CATSREAEYEQYF | TGTGCCACCAGCAGAGAGGCGGAATACGAGCAGTACTTC | once | . | TRBJ2-7 | TRBV15
CASSLLGNEQFF | TGTGCCAGCAGTTTACTAGGCAATGAGCAGTTCTTC | . | . | TRBJ2-1 | TRBV12-3/TRBV12-4
CASSHERGASGRHTDTQYF | TGCGCCAGCAGCCATGAAAGGGGGGCTAGCGGGCGTCACACAGATACGCAGTATTTT | few | TRBD2 | TRBJ2-3 | TRBV4-1
CASSPASQGGLSLHF | TGTGCCAGCAGTCCAGCATCCCAGGGAGGGTTGTCCCTCCACTTT | . | . | TRBJ1-6 | TRBV28
CASSFQGGNIQYF | TGTGCCAGCAGCTTCCAGGGAGGGAACATTCAGTACTTC | . | TRBD2 | TRBJ2-4 | TRBV5-6
CASSKTGEGEKLFF | TGTGCCAGTAGTAAAACAGGGGAAGGTGAAAAACTGTTTTTT | . | TRBD1 | TRBJ1-4 | TRBV19
CASSGGGTRLISNQPQHF | TGTGCCAGCAGTGGGGGTGGGACACGGTTGATCAGCAATCAGCCCCAGCATTTT | . | . | TRBJ1-5 | TRBV2
CASSQEGWVAGYEQYF | TGCGCCAGCAGCCAGGAAGGTTGGGTAGCGGGCTACGAGCAGTACTTC | . | TRBD2 | TRBJ2-7 | TRBV4-1
CATSDPDLVTQYF | TGTGCCACCAGTGACCCCGACTTGGTTACGCAGTATTTT | . | . | TRBJ2-3 | TRBV24-1
CASSFAGTITHGYTF | TGTGCCAGCAGCTTCGCAGGTACCATCACGCATGGCTACACCTTC | . | . | TRBJ1-2 | TRBV5-8
CASSTAGHLGGRIYEQYF | TGTGCCAGCAGTACGGCAGGGCACTTGGGTGGGAGGATCTACGAGCAGTACTTC | . | . | TRBJ2-7 | TRBV28
CASSSDSGYTF | TGTGCCAGCAGCTCTGACTCGGGCTACACCTTC | . | . | TRBJ1-2 | TRBV5-4
CAISVLWGGEQYF | TGTGCCATCAGTGTTCTATGGGGGGGCGAGCAGTACTTC | . | TRBD2 | TRBJ2-7 | TRBV10-3
CASSLYPPGQGHEQYF | TGTGCCAGCAGTTTATATCCCCCGGGACAGGGCCACGAGCAGTACTTC | . | TRBD1 | TRBJ2-7 | TRBV27
CASRPGQGLIGRGYTF | TGTGCCAGCAGACCGGGACAGGGGTTAATAGGAAGGGGCTACACCTTC | . | TRBD1 | TRBJ1-2 | TRBV7-8
CASSRTSSYNSPLHF | TGTGCCAGCAGTAGAACCAGCTCCTATAATTCACCCCTCCACTTT | few | . | TRBJ1-6 | TRBV6-2/TRBV6-3
CASSPDIGEKLFF | TGTGCCAGCAGCCCCGACATTGGGGAAAAACTGTTTTTT | . | . | TRBJ1-4 | TRBV5-6
CASSVGVGAGGWNEQFF | TGTGCCAGCAGCGTAGGAGTCGGAGCGGGGGGCTGGAATGAGCAGTTCTTC | . | TRBD2 | TRBJ2-1 | TRBV9
CASSFSGTGGVYGYTF | TGTGCCAGCAGTTTTTCGGGAACAGGGGGCGTATATGGCTACACCTTC | . | TRBD1 | TRBJ1-2 | TRBV27
CSVERKEGEKLFF | TGCAGCGTTGAAAGGAAGGAGGGAGAAAAACTGTTTTTT | . | . | TRBJ1-4 | TRBV29-1
CASSRGQDDEQFF | TGCGCCAGCAGCCGGGGACAAGACGATGAGCAGTTCTTC | . | . | TRBJ2-1 | TRBV5-1
CASRWQGDSPLHF | TGTGCCAGCAGGTGGCAAGGAGATTCACCCCTCCACTTT | . | . | TRBJ1-6 | TRBV7-8
CASIQQGALNEQFF | TGTGCCAGCATCCAGCAGGGGGCCCTTAATGAGCAGTTCTTC | . | TRBD1 | TRBJ2-1 | TRBV5-5
CASSLGTLSGNTIYF | TGCGCCAGCAGCTTGGGCACACTAAGTGGAAACACCATATATTTT | few | . | TRBJ1-3 | TRBV5-1
CASSSRDTRYEQYF | TGTGCCAGCAGCTCCCGGGACACCCGCTACGAGCAGTACTTC | . | . | TRBJ2-7 | TRBV7-9